This T cell receptor beta chain was sequenced during a study of siplizumab effects on memory and regulatory T cells. Assaying covered about 99,000 TCR templates per sample. The repertoire was sequenced with immunoSEQ multiplex PCR; TCRdb's copy has only in-frame clones and lacks some. The sample shows 99,000 or so clones, around 94% of them seen only once. Notes on the study in general: Unstimulated subsets captured only a minor fraction of alloreactive clones.

CDR1 and CDR2 from the germline V gene are SGDLS and YYNGEE. Trimming took 5 bases from V and 4 from J; bases not matched to a gene: 9. The CDR3 extends over 16 amino acids. A word on this clone: The antigen remains unidentified. In the same sample, other DNA sequences code for this CDR3.

The chain couples TRBV9 to TRBJ2-1, with 10 positions matching TRBD2. This clonotype was sampled from a human donor in good health. The sample was non-Treg CD4+ T cells sorted from blood. The CDR3 sequence is CASSKRGTSAYNEQFF. The CDR3 region has the DNA TGTGCCAGCAGTAAGAGAGGGACTAGCGCTTACAATGAGCAGTTCTTC. Supplemented by reference TRBV9 and TRBJ2-1, the full variable domain reads DSGVTQTPKHLITATGQRVTLRCSPRSGDLSVYWYQQSLDQGLQFLIQYYNGEERAKGNILERFSAQQFPDLHSELNLSSLELGDSALYFCASSKRGTSAYNEQFFGPGTRLTVL.